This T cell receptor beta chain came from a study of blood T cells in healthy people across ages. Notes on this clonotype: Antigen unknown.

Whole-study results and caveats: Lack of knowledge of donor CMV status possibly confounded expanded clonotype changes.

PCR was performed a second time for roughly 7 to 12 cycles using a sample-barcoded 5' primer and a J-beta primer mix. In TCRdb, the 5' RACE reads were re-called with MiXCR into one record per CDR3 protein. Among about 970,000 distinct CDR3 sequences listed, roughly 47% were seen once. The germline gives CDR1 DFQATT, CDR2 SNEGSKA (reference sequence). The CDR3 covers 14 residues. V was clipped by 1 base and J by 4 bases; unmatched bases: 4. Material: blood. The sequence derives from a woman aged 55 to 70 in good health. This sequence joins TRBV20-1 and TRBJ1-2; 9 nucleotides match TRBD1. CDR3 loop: CSARGDRAFYGYTF. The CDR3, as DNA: TGCAGTGCTAGAGGGGACAGGGCGTTCTATGGCTACACCTTC.